A single sample is the source of the 13 T cell receptor beta chains below, sequenced in a study of shared clonotypes between healthy human individuals. The repertoire was sequenced with immunoSEQ multiplex PCR; TCRdb's copy has only in-frame clones and lacks some. The profile shows around 2,000,000 clones, 85% to 95% of them singletons. The specimen sequenced was naive CD4+ T cells sorted from blood. Subset here: CD45RA+ positively selected. The receptor set was obtained from a man younger than 30 in good health.

V and J are TRBV28 and TRBJ2-3; 8 nucleotides line up with TRBD1. V trimming: 6 bases; J trimming: 7 bases; junction bases outside the gene matches: 6. Germline CDR1 is MDHEN and CDR2 is SYDVKM. The CDR3 loop spans 13 amino acids. The CDR3 region has the DNA TGTGCCAGCAGCCAAGGACAGGGTAATACGCAGTATTTT. It translates to CASSQGQGNTQYF.

J is TRBJ2-3 and V is TRBV25-1; TRBD1 might be the D (6 bases). Trimming left V 4 bases short and J 2 bases short, with 16 bases between. Per the germline V gene, CDR1 is MGHDK and CDR2 is SYGVNS. The CDR3 sequence is 16 residues long. The CDR3 region is CASSAARGSPTDTQYF. CDR3 in DNA: TGTGCCAGCAGTGCCGCAAGGGGGAGTCCCACAGATACGCAGTATTTT.

The table lists this clone with a count of one. J is TRBJ1-6 and V is TRBV5-1; no definite D call. The ends were cut back, 0 bases at V and 16 bases at J, with 23 bases in the middle. The CDR3 extends over 16 amino acids. CDR1 SGHRS and CDR2 YFSETQ come from the germline V gene. CDR3 loop: CASSLETPGSRGSLHF. The CDR3 coding sequence is TGCGCCAGCAGCTTGGAAACCCCTGGGAGCCGAGGTTCACTCCACTTT.

Note on this clone: Other DNA variants within this sample encode the same CDR3. V gene TRBV5-1 combines with J gene TRBJ2-3, with TRBD1 as a possible D gene (5 bases). The V gene lost 0 bases and the J gene lost 5 bases, with 7 bases spanning the gap. CDR1 is SGHRS and CDR2 is YFSETQ in the germline V gene. The CDR3 runs to 13 residues. For the CDR3, the DNA is TGCGCCAGCAGCTTGGATAGGGGAGATACGCAGTATTTT. As protein: CASSLDRGDTQYF.

J is TRBJ2-3 and V is TRBV28; no clear D gene. Trimming removed 5 bases from V and 6 bases from J, with 9 bases in between. This CDR3 has 12 amino acids. CDR1 is MDHEN, CDR2 SYDVKM, per germline. The CDR3 loop is CASSPPRDTQYF. CDR3 nucleotide sequence: TGTGCCAGCAGTCCTCCCCGTGATACGCAGTATTTT. The full variable domain, its missing parts supplied by reference TRBV28 and TRBJ2-3, is DVKVTQSSRYLVKRTGEKVFLECVQDMDHENMFWYRQDPGLGLRLIYFSYDVKMKEKGDIPEGYSVSREKKERFSLILESASTNQTSMYLCASSPPRDTQYFGPGTRLTVL.

The V call is TRBV18, the J call TRBJ2-3; 10 bases line up with TRBD1. V gave up 5 bases and J gave up 6 bases; unmatched junction bases: 11. The CDR3 loop spans 16 amino acids. Germline V lookup: CDR1 KGHSH, CDR2 LQKENI. The CDR3 DNA is TGTGCCAGCTCATCCCGGGACAGGGGCCCCCGGGATACGCAGTATTTT. It translates to CASSSRDRGPRDTQYF.

The chain couples TRBV29-1 to TRBJ2-7, with TRBD2 as a possible D gene (6 bases). The germline V and J ends were trimmed by 6 bases and 6 bases, with 21 bases remaining between them. The length of the CDR3 is 14 residues. Per the germline V gene, CDR1 is SQVTM and CDR2 is ANQGSEA. For the CDR3, the DNA is TGCAGCGTAAGAACCTTCGGGACTGTGGGCGAGCAGTACTTC. Amino acids: CSVRTFGTVGEQYF.

The genes are TRBV6-1 and TRBJ2-5; TRBD2 agrees at 11 bases. With 4 bases clipped from V and 5 bases from J, the junction kept 6 bases outside the gene matches. The CDR3 sequence is 15 residues long. CDR1 and CDR2 (germline): MNHNS, SASEGT. As DNA, the CDR3 is TGTGCCAGCAGTGTTAGCGGGGGGGCCGGGGAGACCCAGTACTTC. This sequence encodes CASSVSGGAGETQYF.

The chain combines TRBV6-5 with TRBJ2-1; D remains unclear. The CDR3 has 13 amino acids. CDR1 and CDR2 (germline): MNHEY, SVGAGI. Trimming shortened V by 5 bases and J by 4 bases, and 9 bases separated the two germline ends. CDR3 amino acids: CASSKGRYNEQFF. DNA of the CDR3: TGTGCCAGCAGTAAAGGACGATACAATGAGCAGTTCTTC.

With regard to this clone: The sample holds other DNA sequences that translate to the same CDR3. The chain uses TRBV4-1 and TRBJ2-5, with TRBD1 matching 8 bases. The junction had 3 bases not matched to a gene; V was cut back by 5 bases and J by 1 base. The length of the CDR3 is 14 residues. Germline CDR1 and CDR2: MGHRA and YSYEKL. Here the CDR3 DNA reads TGCGCCAGCAGCAGGACAGGGCTCCAAGAGACCCAGTACTTC. Translated: CASSRTGLQETQYF.

The chain uses TRBV14 and TRBJ2-2; D gene uncertain. Germline lookup yields CDR1 SGHDN and CDR2 FVKESK. Trimming took 1 base from V and 5 from J, leaving 8 bases between them. The CDR3 is made up of 14 amino acids. The CDR3 reads CASSQGHGTGELFF. The CDR3 region has the DNA TGTGCCAGCAGCCAAGGACATGGGACCGGGGAGCTGTTTTTT. Using reference TRBV14 and TRBJ2-2 for the parts outside the CDR3, the full variable domain is EAGVTQFPSHSVIEKGQTVTLRCDPISGHDNLYWYRRVMGKEIKFLLHFVKESKQDESGMPNNRFLAERTGGTYSTLKVQPAELEDSGVYFCASSQGHGTGELFFGEGSRLTVL.

About this clone: The junction and the germline gene differ at one end; a read error may be behind it. This sequence joins TRBV7-9 and TRBJ1-5, with TRBD1 matching over 9 bases. Germline V gene sequence: CDR1 SEHNR, CDR2 FQNEAQ (reference sequence). CDR3 size: 16 residues. The CDR3 here is CASSLAGQGRNQPQHF. CDR3 bases: TGTGCCAGCAGCCTAGCCGGACAGGGGAGAAATCAGCCCCAGCATTTT.

The rearrangement uses TRBV5-1 and TRBJ2-1; D is unclear. Per germline, CDR1 SGHRS and CDR2 YFSETQ. The CDR3 contains 14 residues. Trimming removed 0 bases at V and 8 bases at J, with 12 bases between. CDR3 in DNA: TGCGCCAGCAGCTTGGCGTTAGAGCCATATGAGCAGTTCTTC. It specifies CASSLALEPYEQFF.